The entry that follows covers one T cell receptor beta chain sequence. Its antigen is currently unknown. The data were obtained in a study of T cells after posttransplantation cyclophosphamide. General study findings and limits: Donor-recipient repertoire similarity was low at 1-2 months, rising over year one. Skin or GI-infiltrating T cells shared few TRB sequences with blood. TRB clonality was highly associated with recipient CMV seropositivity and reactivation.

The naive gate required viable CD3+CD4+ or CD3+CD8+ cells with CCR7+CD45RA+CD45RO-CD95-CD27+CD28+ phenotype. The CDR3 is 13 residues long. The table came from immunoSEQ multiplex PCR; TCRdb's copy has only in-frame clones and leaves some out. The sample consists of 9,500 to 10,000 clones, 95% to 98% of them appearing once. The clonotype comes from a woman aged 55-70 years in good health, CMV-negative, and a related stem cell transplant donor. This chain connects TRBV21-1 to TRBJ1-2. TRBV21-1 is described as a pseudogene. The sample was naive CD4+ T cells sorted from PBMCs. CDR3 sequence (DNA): TGTGCCAGCTCCCTGAGGCTAACCTATGGCTACACCTTC. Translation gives CASSLRLTYGYTF.